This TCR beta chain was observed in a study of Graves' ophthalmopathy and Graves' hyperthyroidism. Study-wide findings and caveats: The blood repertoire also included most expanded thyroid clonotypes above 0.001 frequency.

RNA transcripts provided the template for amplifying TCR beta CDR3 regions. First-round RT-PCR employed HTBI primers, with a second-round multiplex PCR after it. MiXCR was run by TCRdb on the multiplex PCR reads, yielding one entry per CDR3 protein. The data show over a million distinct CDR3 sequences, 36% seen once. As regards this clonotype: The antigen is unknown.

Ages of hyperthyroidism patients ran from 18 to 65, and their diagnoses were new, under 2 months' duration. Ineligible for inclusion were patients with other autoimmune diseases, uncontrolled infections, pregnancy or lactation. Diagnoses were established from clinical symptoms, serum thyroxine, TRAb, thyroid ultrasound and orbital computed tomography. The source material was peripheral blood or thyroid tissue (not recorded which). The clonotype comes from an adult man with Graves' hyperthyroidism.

In nucleotides, the CDR3 is TGTGCCACCAGCAGAGATTACGAGGGAAACACTGAAGCTTTCTTT. Its protein product is CATSRDYEGNTEAFF. The chain carries TRBV15 and TRBJ1-1; D unclear. V was pared by 0 bases and J by 2 bases, with 10 bases between. Germline values: CDR1 LNHNV, CDR2 YYDKDF (reference sequence). The CDR3 totals 15 residues.